The rows below give T cell receptor beta chains drawn from one sample of a study of CD8+ T cells in alopecia areata. TCRdb keeps only in-frame clones here, not all; method: immunoSEQ multiplex PCR. The table includes nearly 200,000 clones, over 45% detected once. This material consisted of CD4+ T cells sorted from blood, taken at week 24, from a patient treated with tofacitinib. Receptors originate from a human donor with alopecia areata. Each CDR3 is given with its conserved first and last residue. Each record gives: clone size, J gene, D gene, V gene, CDR3 protein, CDR3 DNA. D genes are given only for firm matches. The size of a clone is reported for some rows only, either as once, few or many, or as a class for expanded clones.

few,TRBJ2-1,TRBD1,TRBV4-3,CASSQTGDNEQFF,TGCGCCAGCAGCCAAACAGGGGACAATGAGCAGTTCTTC
few,TRBJ2-1,TRBD2,TRBV11-2,CASSLLPGGVYNEQFF,TGTGCCAGCAGCTTACTACCGGGAGGAGTTTACAATGAGCAGTTCTTC
.,TRBJ2-7,TRBD1,TRBV6-5,CASKQQGPSSYEQYF,TGTGCCAGCAAACAACAGGGGCCTAGCTCCTACGAGCAGTACTTC
.,TRBJ2-2,TRBD2,TRBV28,CASSFLAGANTGELFF,TGTGCCAGCAGCTTCTTAGCGGGAGCGAACACCGGGGAGCTGTTTTTT
.,TRBJ2-5,.,TRBV5-4,CASSLARETQYF,TGTGCCAGCAGCTTGGCCAGGGAGACCCAGTACTTC
.,TRBJ1-2,.,TRBV18,CASSPGETYGYTF,TGTGCCAGCTCACCAGGGGAAACCTATGGCTACACCTTC
few,TRBJ1-2,.,TRBV10-3,CAISGEGGYTF,TGTGCCATCAGTGGTGAGGGAGGCTACACCTTC
.,TRBJ2-5,.,TRBV21-1,CASGSAETQYF,TGTGCTAGCGGGAGTGCAGAGACCCAGTACTTC
.,TRBJ2-3,TRBD2,TRBV2,CASSPAGGPKDTQYF,TGTGCCAGCAGTCCAGCGGGAGGGCCAAAAGATACGCAGTATTTT
.,TRBJ2-5,TRBD2,TRBV10-3,CAISALIAGAEATQYF,TGTGCCATCAGTGCCCTAATAGCGGGAGCGGAGGCGACCCAGTACTTC
.,TRBJ2-5,.,TRBV27,CASSFAHSGTQYF,TGTGCCAGCAGTTTTGCTCACTCGGGGACCCAGTACTTC
.,TRBJ1-1,TRBD1,TRBV2,CASKTGMNTEAFF,TGTGCCTCCAAGACAGGGATGAACACTGAAGCTTTCTTT
once,TRBJ2-1,TRBD2,TRBV5-6,CASSSGTSGALPYEQFF,TGTGCCAGCAGCTCCGGGACTAGCGGGGCCCTACCCTATGAGCAGTTCTTC
.,TRBJ1-1,TRBD1,TRBV9,CASSATGGTEAFF,TGTGCCAGCAGCGCGACAGGGGGCACTGAAGCTTTCTTT
few,TRBJ2-1,.,TRBV7-9,CASSQGLFASYNEQFF,TGTGCCAGCAGCCAGGGGCTGTTCGCCTCCTACAATGAGCAGTTCTTC
.,TRBJ2-1,TRBD2,TRBV20-1,CSARELAEQFF,TGCAGTGCTAGAGAACTAGCGGAGCAGTTCTTC
.,TRBJ2-5,TRBD1,TRBV5-1,CASSSDRGETQYF,TGCGCCAGCAGCTCGGACAGGGGAGAGACCCAGTACTTC
.,TRBJ2-2,TRBD2,TRBV5-5,CASSLGLASGELFF,TGTGCCAGCAGCTTGGGACTAGCGAGCGGGGAGCTGTTTTTT
.,TRBJ1-5,.,TRBV4-3,CASSQGQRNQPQHF,TGCGCCAGCAGCCAAGGACAGCGCAATCAGCCCCAGCATTTT
.,TRBJ2-3,.,TRBV7-2,CASSLAQGQDTQYF,TGTGCCAGCAGCTTAGCACAGGGTCAGGATACGCAGTATTTT
.,TRBJ1-1,TRBD1,TRBV5-1,CASSNYRDRAKGTEAFF,TGCGCCAGCAGCAATTACCGGGACAGGGCCAAAGGGACTGAAGCTTTCTTT
.,TRBJ2-2,TRBD2,TRBV19,CASSSRTSGRPTGELFF,TGTGCCAGTAGTTCCCGGACTAGCGGGAGGCCCACCGGGGAGCTGTTTTTT
.,TRBJ1-1,.,TRBV30,CAWSLLGRTMAFF,TGTGCCTGGAGTTTGTTGGGACGTACAATGGCTTTCTTT
few,TRBJ2-1,.,TRBV7-2,CASSRAINEQFF,TGTGCCAGCAGCCGCGCCATCAATGAGCAGTTCTTC
many,TRBJ2-7,.,TRBV29-1,CSGGDSSYEQYF,TGCAGCGGCGGGGACTCTTCCTACGAGCAGTACTTC
few,TRBJ2-3,.,TRBV5-4,CASSPAGLRDTQYF,TGTGCCAGCAGCCCCGCCGGGCTCCGGGATACGCAGTATTTT
.,TRBJ2-1,TRBD2,TRBV27,CASSGTSGMSYNEQFF,TGTGCCAGCAGTGGGACTAGCGGGATGTCCTACAATGAGCAGTTCTTC
once,TRBJ2-3,TRBD2,TRBV7-2,CASSLGSSSGRIDTQYF,TGTGCCAGCAGCTTAGGGTCGTCTAGCGGTAGGATAGATACGCAGTATTTT
.,TRBJ1-3,.,TRBV5-4,CASSGDSSGNTIYF,TGTGCCAGCAGCGGAGACAGCTCTGGAAACACCATATATTTT
.,TRBJ2-3,TRBD1,TRBV28,CASRTPGQPPYF,TGTGCCAGCAGGACCCCGGGACAGCCGCCGTATTTT
few,TRBJ2-7,.,TRBV7-2,CASSLNPGAYEQYF,TGTGCCAGCAGCTTAAACCCGGGAGCATACGAGCAGTACTTC
.,TRBJ1-1,.,TRBV5-1,CASSVTVGSAEAFF,TGCGCCAGCAGCGTGACCGTGGGCAGCGCTGAAGCTTTCTTT
few,TRBJ1-1,TRBD1,TRBV5-1,CASSPGPGQGNTEAFF,TGCGCCAGCAGCCCTGGCCCGGGACAGGGGAACACTGAAGCTTTCTTT
.,TRBJ2-1,TRBD1,TRBV29-1,CSDTQGAPYNEQFF,TGCAGCGATACACAGGGGGCCCCTTACAATGAGCAGTTCTTC
.,TRBJ1-4,.,TRBV30,CAWSGQALEKLFF,TGTGCCTGGAGTGGGCAGGCCCTAGAAAAACTGTTTTTT
.,TRBJ1-1,.,TRBV29-1,CSGRGEARTEAFF,TGCAGCGGCAGGGGTGAGGCGAGAACTGAAGCTTTCTTT
.,TRBJ1-5,.,TRBV28,CASSLGGYNQPQHF,TGTGCCAGCAGTTTGGGGGGGTACAATCAGCCCCAGCATTTT
.,TRBJ2-1,TRBD2,TRBV15,CATSRGLAGLLSYNEQFF,TGTGCCACCAGCAGAGGACTAGCGGGCCTCCTCTCCTACAATGAGCAGTTCTTC
.,TRBJ2-1,TRBD2,TRBV7-7,CASSLSAGGFNEQFF,TGTGCCAGCAGCTTATCTGCGGGGGGGTTCAATGAGCAGTTCTTC
.,TRBJ2-1,.,TRBV7-3,CASSPQGSGEQFF,TGTGCCAGCAGTCCTCAGGGGTCCGGTGAGCAGTTCTTC
.,TRBJ2-3,.,TRBV4-3,CASSQRFLGQASTDTQYF,TGCGCCAGCAGCCAACGGTTCCTAGGACAAGCGAGCACAGATACGCAGTATTTT
.,TRBJ2-3,.,TRBV5-4,CASSLGLVRTDTQYF,TGTGCCAGCAGCTTGGGGCTAGTCCGGACAGATACGCAGTATTTT
.,TRBJ2-3,TRBD2,TRBV9,CASSGSSGGTDTQYF,TGTGCCAGCAGCGGATCTAGCGGGGGAACAGATACGCAGTATTTT
.,TRBJ1-2,.,TRBV11-2,CASSLDRLGGGYTF,TGTGCCAGCAGCTTAGACAGGTTGGGAGGTGGCTACACCTTC
.,TRBJ1-5,.,TRBV30,CAWSVPVVAGSNQPQHF,TGTGCCTGGAGTGTACCAGTGGTTGCAGGTAGCAATCAGCCCCAGCATTTT
.,TRBJ1-1,.,TRBV30,CAGIKRETTEAFF,TGTGCCGGGATCAAACGGGAAACCACTGAAGCTTTCTTT
.,TRBJ2-1,.,TRBV19,CASSISAGTYNEQFF,TGTGCCAGTAGTATCTCTGCGGGGACTTACAATGAGCAGTTCTTC
.,TRBJ1-1,.,TRBV5-4,CASRMTENTEAFF,TGTGCCAGCAGGATGACAGAGAACACTGAAGCTTTCTTT
.,TRBJ2-6,.,TRBV10-3,CAISAESSGANVLTF,TGTGCCATCAGCGCGGAAAGCTCTGGGGCCAACGTCCTGACTTTC
.,TRBJ1-2,.,TRBV29-1,CSVLTQGGYGYTF,TGCAGCGTTCTCACGCAGGGCGGCTATGGCTACACCTTC
.,TRBJ2-4,TRBD2,TRBV9,CASSVTSGGGNIQYF,TGTGCCAGCAGCGTGACTAGCGGCGGGGGAAACATTCAGTACTTC
.,TRBJ2-7,.,TRBV29-1,CSVLGHRNEQYF,TGCAGCGTTTTGGGACATCGTAACGAGCAGTACTTC
.,TRBJ2-7,TRBD1,TRBV7-9,CASSGAGTGYEQYF,TGTGCCAGCAGCGGCGCCGGGACAGGGTACGAGCAGTACTTC
few,TRBJ1-6,.,TRBV7-9,CASTLSGGSPLHF,TGTGCCAGCACCCTATCCGGGGGTTCACCCCTCCACTTT
.,TRBJ1-1,.,TRBV30,CAWSQGSNTEAFF,TGTGCCTGGAGTCAGGGAAGTAACACTGAAGCTTTCTTT
once,TRBJ2-5,.,TRBV23-1,CAMLKAGRETQYF,TGCGCCATGCTCAAGGCGGGGCGAGAGACCCAGTACTTC
.,TRBJ1-4,.,TRBV5-6,CASSLIRKEKLFF,TGTGCCAGCAGCTTGATCCGGAAAGAAAAACTGTTTTTT
.,TRBJ2-7,TRBD1,TRBV28,CAVKDRGHEQYF,TGTGCCGTGAAGGACAGGGGCCACGAGCAGTACTTC